This entry lists 8 T cell receptor beta chains sequenced from one sample in a study of T cells in Graves' hyperthyroidism and ophthalmopathy. The CDR3 regions of TCR beta were amplified from RNA transcripts. HTBI primers were used for first-round RT-PCR of the TCR CDR3. Using its own MiXCR run on the multiplex PCR reads, TCRdb lists one record per CDR3 protein. This sample has a few hundred thousand distinct CDR3 sequences, with about 15% found just once. The sequenced sample consisted of blood. All receptors come from an older woman with Graves' ophthalmopathy.

Only a few counts were recorded for this clonotype. This chain links TRBV15 with TRBJ1-5, with D unresolved. Germline assignment: CDR1 LNHNV and CDR2 YYDKDF (reference sequence). CDR3 length: 13 amino acids. Trimming removed 1 base from V and 5 bases from J, with 6 bases in between. CDR3 coding DNA: TGTGCCACCAGCAGAGCTCCGGATCAGCCCCAGCATTTT. Its protein is CATSRAPDQPQHF. The whole variable domain, filled in from reference TRBV15 and TRBJ1-5, reads DAMVIQNPRYQVTQFGKPVTLSCSQTLNHNVMYWYQQKSSQAPKLLFHYYDKDFNNEADTPDNFQSRRPNTSFCFLDIRSPGLGDTAMYLCATSRAPDQPQHFGDGTRLSIL.

This clonotype was picked up many times. This rearrangement joins TRBV20-1 to TRBJ1-2; D may be TRBD1 (6 bases). V was pared by 5 bases and J by 3 bases, with 16 bases between. The CDR3 length is 14 residues. CDR1 DFQATT and CDR2 SNEGSKA come from the germline V gene (reference sequence). The CDR3 here is CSAALGQNHYGYTF. CDR3 nucleotide sequence: TGCAGTGCTGCCCTCGGACAGAACCACTATGGCTACACCTTC.

This clonotype was counted at least ten times. The chain carries TRBV7-2 and TRBJ1-2; D remains unclear. CDR3 length: 14 amino acids. Trimming removed 0 bases from V and 6 bases from J, with 11 bases in between. Germline loops: CDR1 SGHTA, CDR2 FQGNSA. The CDR3 coding sequence is TGTGCCAGCAGCTTAGCGGTCTGGGCGCATGGCTACACCTTC. Residues: CASSLAVWAHGYTF.

The V call is TRBV7-2, the J call TRBJ1-5; D call uncertain. This CDR3 has 14 amino acids. From germline, CDR1 is SGHTA and CDR2 FQGNSA. Trimming took off 1 base at V and 8 bases at J, with 12 bases between the two ends. CDR3 sequence (DNA): TGTGCCAGCAGCTTAGTGACCCCTCTGGAGCCCCAGCATTTT. Protein sequence: CASSLVTPLEPQHF.

This clonotype was seen a handful of times. The rearrangement links TRBV20-1 to TRBJ2-1, with D unresolved. The length of the CDR3 is 16 residues. V was trimmed by 4 bases and J by 0 bases, leaving 16 bases between them. In germline, CDR1 is DFQATT, CDR2 SNEGSKA (reference sequence). The CDR3 is CSAKDRTGNSYNEQFF. The CDR3 DNA reads TGCAGTGCTAAAGATCGTACTGGTAACTCCTACAATGAGCAGTTCTTC.

The chain couples TRBV4-2 to TRBJ1-4; TRBD1 matches at 9 bases. CDR3 length: 14 amino acids. V was pared by 4 bases and J by 6 bases, with 3 bases of the junction left unmatched. Germline CDR1 and CDR2: LGHNA and YNFKEQ. The CDR3 DNA follows: TGTGCCAGCAGCCTCGGGACAGGGCATGAAAAACTGTTTTTT. This gives the protein CASSLGTGHEKLFF.

J is TRBJ1-1 and V is TRBV6-1; 9 nucleotides match TRBD1. The CDR3 has 17 amino acids. V shed 6 bases and J 0 bases; nucleotides not matched to a gene: 11. Germline CDR1 is MNHNS and CDR2 is SASEGT. CDR3 protein: CASRPGQGTPLNTEAFF. DNA of the CDR3: TGTGCCAGCAGACCCGGACAGGGGACCCCCTTGAACACTGAAGCTTTCTTT.

This clonotype was counted between two and nine times. The chain links TRBV6-4 to TRBJ2-1, with D tentatively TRBD2 (6 bases). The CDR3 extends over 13 amino acids. Germline assignment: CDR1 MRHNA and CDR2 SNTAGT. V lost 6 bases and J 9 bases, leaving 15 bases between the germline ends. CDR3 DNA sequence: TGTGCCAGCAGCGCGGGACCGATGGGTGAGCAGTTCTTC. Its protein is CASSAGPMGEQFF.